Each of the 8 T cell receptor beta chains below was sequenced from the same sample in a study of tissue T cells after allogeneic stem cell transplantation. Sequenced by immunoSEQ multiplex PCR; TCRdb stores in-frame clones only, minus some. The table shows just over 8,500 clones, with roughly two fifths occurring only once. The sample's time point: mouse harvest day 7 after allogeneic transplant. Each mouse received 10^7 T-cell-depleted marrow cells plus 10^6 splenic CD5+ T cells by tail vein. Source material: skin. These receptors all stem from a female BALB/c mouse given C57BL/6 T cells with graft-versus-host disease after an allogeneic hematopoietic cell transplant.

Points on this clone: One end of the junction fails to match germline, which may point to a read error. Gene labels here are mouse ones. Coverage ceases 1 residue before the CDR3 finishes, and the germline J gene fills in the end. The rearrangement links TRBV4 to TRBJ1-5; 10 bases align to TRBD1. This CDR3 has 17 amino acids. Germline assignment: CDR1 LGHDT and CDR2 YNNKQL (reference sequence). The covered CDR3 bases are TGTGCCAGCAGCCAAGAGGGGACAGGGGCCGACAACCAGGCTCCGCTT. Residues: CASSQEGTGADNQAPL. The whole CDR3 reads CASSQEGTGADNQAPLF.

This clone showed up just a few times. The listed genes are named as in mouse. Read data end 1 residue before the CDR3 end; the end is taken from the germline J gene. The V gene is TRBV13-1, the J gene TRBJ2-7; the match to TRBD2 covers 9 bases. V lost 3 bases to trimming and J lost 4 bases; unmatched junction nucleotides: 5. The CDR3 spans 14 residues. Germline V lookup: CDR1 NSHNY, CDR2 SYGAGN. This CDR3 reads CASSARTGAYEQYF. The CDR3 bases that were read are TGTGCCAGCAGTGCCCGGACTGGGGCATATGAACAGTAC.

This clone was observed a handful of times. The gene names here belong to mouse. CDR3 DNA, as far as it was read: TGTGCCAGCAGTCTGGGACAGGGAGCAGAAACGCTGTAT. Translation gives CASSLGQGAETLY. The full CDR3 reads CASSLGQGAETLYF. The V gene is TRBV26, the J gene TRBJ2-3, with TRBD1 matching 8 bases. The read halts 1 residue ahead of the CDR3 end, with the missing end drawn from the germline J gene. The CDR3 consists of 14 residues. The V gene end was trimmed by 2 bases and the J gene end by 3 bases; junction bases not matched to a gene: 1. The germline V gene has CDR1 KGHPV and CDR2 FQNQEV (reference sequence).

This clone occurred a few times. Mouse germline and gene names are used. Coverage ceases 1 residue before the CDR3 finishes, and the germline J gene fills in the end. The chain joins TRBV15 to TRBJ2-7; D not certain. This CDR3 contains 13 residues. Trimming took 3 bases from V and 2 from J, leaving 8 bases between them. Per germline, CDR1 SGHND and CDR2 FRSKSL. CDR3 DNA (partial): TGTGCCAGCAGTTTTTCTCCAGCCTATGAACAGTAC. Residues: CASSFSPAYEQY. The full CDR3 is CASSFSPAYEQYF.

Regarding this clone: Germline and genes here are mouse. The read ends 1 residue early relative to the CDR3; the germline J gene fills the gap. The chain uses TRBV3 and TRBJ1-5; a weak D match, TRBD1 (6 bases). V lost 3 bases and J 0 bases, leaving 9 bases between the germline ends. From germline, CDR1 is SNHLY and CDR2 FYNGKV (reference sequence). The CDR3 loop spans 15 amino acids. The CDR3 bases that were read are TGTGCCAGCAGCTTGGGGACACATAACAACCAGGCTCCGCTT. It codes for CASSLGTHNNQAPL. The full CDR3 protein reads CASSLGTHNNQAPLF.

With regard to this clone: Genes here carry mouse names. The read ends 1 residue early relative to the CDR3; the germline J gene fills the gap. The gene calls are TRBV26 and TRBJ2-7; D remains unclear. Trimming took 6 bases from V and 7 from J, leaving 7 bases between them. CDR1 and CDR2 (germline): KGHPV, FQNQEV (reference sequence). The CDR3 is 10 amino acids. This chain's CDR3 is CASSRQEQYF. The CDR3 DNA, read in part, is TGTGCCAGCAGCCGACAAGAACAGTAC.

Only a few counts were recorded for this clone. Here the gene names and germline are mouse. Sequencing ends 1 residue short of the CDR3 end; the germline J gene provides the rest. The genes are TRBV16 and TRBJ1-6, with D uncertain. TRBJ1-6 is reported as an ORF; its role is uncertain. The V gene's germline CDR1 is SGHSA and CDR2 FRNQAP. Trimming left V 0 bases short and J 7 bases short, with 4 bases between. The CDR3 covers 13 residues. The CDR3 sequence is CASSLEPNSPLYF. The DNA read from the CDR3 is TGTGCAAGCAGCTTAGAGCCGAATTCGCCCCTCTAC.

A remark on this clone: Mouse germline and gene names are used. The CDR3 end falls 1 residue outside the read, so it is completed with the germline J gene. This chain uses TRBV3 with TRBJ2-4; TRBD1 aligns across 8 bases. The CDR3 contains 14 residues. V lost 5 bases, J lost 3 bases, and 4 bases stayed unmatched. Germline CDR1 and CDR2: SNHLY and FYNGKV (reference sequence). The CDR3 bases that were read are TGTGCCAGCAGCCCCGGACAGGGCCAAAACACCTTGTAC. Its protein is CASSPGQGQNTLY. The whole CDR3 sequence is CASSPGQGQNTLYF.